This TCR beta chain was documented in a study of regulatory T cells in long-lasting Graves disease. In its sample, this clonotype was seen once. This may be a read error, as it is one base from a much larger clone. The conserved closing phenylalanine or tryptophan is absent in this CDR3, likely reflecting a read error. HTBI primers from iRepertoire and Arm-PCR of CDR3 regions yielded the TCR beta libraries. One entry per CDR3 protein results from TCRdb running MiXCR on the multiplex PCR reads. The data hold around 500,000 distinct CDR3 sequences, with around 20% observed a single time. CDR1 SGDLS and CDR2 YYNGEE come from the germline V gene. Trimming cost V 3 bases and J 6 bases, with 13 bases left between them. This CDR3 spans 13 amino acids. Time point specified: persistent/refractory GD, antithyroid drugs over 5 years with positive TRAb. From RNA extracted from PBMCs, the TCR library was made.

J is TRBJ2-7 and V is TRBV9; D remains ambiguous. The sequencing used peripheral blood mononuclear cells (PBMCs), collected when the disease was refractory, from a patient treated with antithyroid drugs. The sequence was obtained from a female donor with Graves disease. Here the CDR3 DNA reads TGTGCCAGCAGCGCGTTGACCTCCGGCGAGCAGTACCTC. Its protein product is CASSALTSGEQYL.